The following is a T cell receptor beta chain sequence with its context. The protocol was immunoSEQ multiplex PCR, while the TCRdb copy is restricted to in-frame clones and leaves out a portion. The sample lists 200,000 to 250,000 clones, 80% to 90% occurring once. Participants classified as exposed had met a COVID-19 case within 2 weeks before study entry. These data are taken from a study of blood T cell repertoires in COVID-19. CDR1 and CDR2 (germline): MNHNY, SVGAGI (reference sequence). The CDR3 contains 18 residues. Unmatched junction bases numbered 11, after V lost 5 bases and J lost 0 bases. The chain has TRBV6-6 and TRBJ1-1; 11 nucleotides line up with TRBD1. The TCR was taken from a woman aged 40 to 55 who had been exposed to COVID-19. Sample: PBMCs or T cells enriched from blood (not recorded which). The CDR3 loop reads CASSPGQGAPNLNTEAFF. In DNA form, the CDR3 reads TGTGCCAGCAGTCCAGGACAGGGGGCGCCGAATTTGAACACTGAAGCTTTCTTT.